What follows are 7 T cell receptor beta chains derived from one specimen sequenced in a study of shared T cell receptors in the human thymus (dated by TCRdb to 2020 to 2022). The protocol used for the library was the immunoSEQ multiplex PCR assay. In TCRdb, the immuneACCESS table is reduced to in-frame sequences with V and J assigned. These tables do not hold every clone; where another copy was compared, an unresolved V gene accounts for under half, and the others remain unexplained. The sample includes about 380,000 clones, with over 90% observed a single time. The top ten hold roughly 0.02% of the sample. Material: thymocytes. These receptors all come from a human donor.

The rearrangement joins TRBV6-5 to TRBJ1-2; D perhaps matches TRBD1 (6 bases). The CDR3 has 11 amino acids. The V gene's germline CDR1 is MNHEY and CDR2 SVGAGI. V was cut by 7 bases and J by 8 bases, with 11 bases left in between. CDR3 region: CASTGEDGYTF. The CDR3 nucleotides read TGTGCCAGCACAGGGGAAGACGGCTACACCTTC.

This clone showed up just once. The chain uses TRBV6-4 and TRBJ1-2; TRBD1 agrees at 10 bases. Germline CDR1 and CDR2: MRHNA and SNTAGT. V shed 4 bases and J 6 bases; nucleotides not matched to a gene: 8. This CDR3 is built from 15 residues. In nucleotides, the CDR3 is TGTGCCAGCAGTGGAGGAGACAGGGGGCTGAATGGCTACACCTTC. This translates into CASSGGDRGLNGYTF.

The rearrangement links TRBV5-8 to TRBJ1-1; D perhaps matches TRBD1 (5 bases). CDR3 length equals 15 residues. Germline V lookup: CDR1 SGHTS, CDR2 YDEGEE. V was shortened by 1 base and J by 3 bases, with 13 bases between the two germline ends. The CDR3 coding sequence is TGTGCCAGCAGCTTGAGAACGGGGGAAGACACTGAAGCTTTCTTT. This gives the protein CASSLRTGEDTEAFF.

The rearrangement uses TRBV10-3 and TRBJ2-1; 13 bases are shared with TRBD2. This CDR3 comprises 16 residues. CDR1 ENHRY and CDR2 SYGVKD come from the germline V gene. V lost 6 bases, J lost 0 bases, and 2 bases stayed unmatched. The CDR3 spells CAISGTSGTSYNEQFF. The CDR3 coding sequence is TGTGCCATCAGCGGGACTAGCGGGACCTCCTACAATGAGCAGTTCTTC.

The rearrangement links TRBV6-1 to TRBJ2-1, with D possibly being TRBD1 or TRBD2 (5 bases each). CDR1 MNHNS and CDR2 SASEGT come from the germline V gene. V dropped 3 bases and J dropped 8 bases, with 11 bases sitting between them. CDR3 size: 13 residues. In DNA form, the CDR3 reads TGTGCCAGCAGTGACCCAGGGACGGATGAGCAGTTCTTC. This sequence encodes CASSDPGTDEQFF.

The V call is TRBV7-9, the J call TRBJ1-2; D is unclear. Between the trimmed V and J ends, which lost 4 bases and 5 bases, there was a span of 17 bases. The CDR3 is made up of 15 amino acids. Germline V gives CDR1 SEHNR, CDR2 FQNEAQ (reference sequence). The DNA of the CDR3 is TGTGCCAGCAGCTACCGGCGGGCCCCTCTTTATGGCTACACCTTC. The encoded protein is CASSYRRAPLYGYTF.

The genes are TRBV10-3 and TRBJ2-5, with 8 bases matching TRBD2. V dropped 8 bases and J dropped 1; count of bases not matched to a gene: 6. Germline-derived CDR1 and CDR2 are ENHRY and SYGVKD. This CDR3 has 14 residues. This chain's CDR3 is CAIGLAGLQETQYF. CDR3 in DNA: TGTGCCATCGGGCTAGCGGGCCTCCAAGAGACCCAGTACTTC.